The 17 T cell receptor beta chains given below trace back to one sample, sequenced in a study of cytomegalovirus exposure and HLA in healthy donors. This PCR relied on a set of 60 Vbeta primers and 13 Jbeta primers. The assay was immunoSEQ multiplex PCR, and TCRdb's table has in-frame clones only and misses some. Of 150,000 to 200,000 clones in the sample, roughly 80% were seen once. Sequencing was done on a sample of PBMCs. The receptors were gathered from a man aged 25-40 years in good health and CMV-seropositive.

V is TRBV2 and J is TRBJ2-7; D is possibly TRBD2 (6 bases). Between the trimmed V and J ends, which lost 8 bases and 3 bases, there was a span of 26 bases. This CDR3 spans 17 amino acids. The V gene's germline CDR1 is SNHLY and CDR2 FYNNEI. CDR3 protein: CASGTDADNIHYYEQYF. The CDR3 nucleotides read TGTGCCAGCGGGACTGACGCAGATAATATCCACTACTACGAGCAGTACTTC.

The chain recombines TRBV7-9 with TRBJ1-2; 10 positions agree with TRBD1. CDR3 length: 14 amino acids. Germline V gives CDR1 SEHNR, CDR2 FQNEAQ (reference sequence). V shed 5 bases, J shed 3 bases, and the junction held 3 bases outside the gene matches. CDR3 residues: CASSRGQGDYGYTF. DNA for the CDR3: TGTGCCAGCAGCCGCGGACAGGGGGACTATGGCTACACCTTC.

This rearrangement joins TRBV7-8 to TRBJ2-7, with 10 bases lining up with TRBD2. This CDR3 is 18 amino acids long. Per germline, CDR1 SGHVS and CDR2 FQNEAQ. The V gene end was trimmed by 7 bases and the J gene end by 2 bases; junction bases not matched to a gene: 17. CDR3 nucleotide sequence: TGTGCCAGCATCCAGGGTCCATTTGAGCGGGGGGGGACCTACGAGCAGTACTTC. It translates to CASIQGPFERGGTYEQYF.

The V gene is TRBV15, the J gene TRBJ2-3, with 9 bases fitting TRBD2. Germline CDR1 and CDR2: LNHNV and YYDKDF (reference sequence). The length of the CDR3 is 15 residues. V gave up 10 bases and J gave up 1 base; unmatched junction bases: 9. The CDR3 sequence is CAIQKRGEGTDTQYF. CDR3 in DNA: TGTGCCATCCAGAAGCGGGGGGAGGGCACAGATACGCAGTATTTT.

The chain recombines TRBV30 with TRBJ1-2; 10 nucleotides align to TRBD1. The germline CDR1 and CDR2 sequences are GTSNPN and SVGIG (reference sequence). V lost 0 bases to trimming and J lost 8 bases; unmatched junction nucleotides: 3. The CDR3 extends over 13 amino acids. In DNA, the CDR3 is TGTGCCTGGAGTGTGACAGGGGGCTGGGGCTACACCTTC. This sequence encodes CAWSVTGGWGYTF.

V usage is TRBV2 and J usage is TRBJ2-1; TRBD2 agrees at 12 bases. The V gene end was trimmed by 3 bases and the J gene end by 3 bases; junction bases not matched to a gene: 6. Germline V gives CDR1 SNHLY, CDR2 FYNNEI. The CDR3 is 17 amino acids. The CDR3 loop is CASSDASGGAGYNEQFF. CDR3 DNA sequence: TGTGCCAGCAGTGACGCTAGCGGGGGGGCCGGCTACAATGAGCAGTTCTTC.

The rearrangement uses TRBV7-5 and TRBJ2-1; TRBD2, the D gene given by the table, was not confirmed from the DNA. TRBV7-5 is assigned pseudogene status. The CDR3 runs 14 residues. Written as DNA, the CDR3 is TGTGCCAGAAGCTTAGCGGGGGGTCCCAATGAGCAGTTCTTC. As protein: CARSLAGGPNEQFF.

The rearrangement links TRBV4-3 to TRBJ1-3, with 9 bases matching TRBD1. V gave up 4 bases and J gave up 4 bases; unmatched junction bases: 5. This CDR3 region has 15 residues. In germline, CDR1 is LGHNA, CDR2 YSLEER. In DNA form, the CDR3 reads TGCGCCAGCAGCCCAGGGACAGGGAGAGGAAACACCATATATTTT. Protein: CASSPGTGRGNTIYF.

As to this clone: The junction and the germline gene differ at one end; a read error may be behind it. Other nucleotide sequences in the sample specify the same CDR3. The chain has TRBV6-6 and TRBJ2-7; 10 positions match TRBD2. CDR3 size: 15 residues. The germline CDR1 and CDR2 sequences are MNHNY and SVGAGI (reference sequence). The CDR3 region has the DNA TGTGCCAGCAGCTACTCGGCTAGCGGGGGCTACGAGCAGTACTTC. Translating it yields CASSYSASGGYEQYF.

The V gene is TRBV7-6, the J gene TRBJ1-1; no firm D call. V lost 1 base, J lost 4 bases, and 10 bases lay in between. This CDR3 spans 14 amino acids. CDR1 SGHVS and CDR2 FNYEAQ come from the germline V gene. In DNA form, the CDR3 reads TGTGCCAGCAGCTTAGAATCCACGGGCACTGAAGCTTTCTTT. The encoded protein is CASSLESTGTEAFF. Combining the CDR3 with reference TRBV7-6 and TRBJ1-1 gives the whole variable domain GAGVSQSPRYKVTKRGQDVALRCDPISGHVSLYWYRQALGQGPEFLTYFNYEAQQDKSGLPNDRFSAERPEGSISTLTIQRTEQRDSAMYRCASSLESTGTEAFFGQGTRLTVV.

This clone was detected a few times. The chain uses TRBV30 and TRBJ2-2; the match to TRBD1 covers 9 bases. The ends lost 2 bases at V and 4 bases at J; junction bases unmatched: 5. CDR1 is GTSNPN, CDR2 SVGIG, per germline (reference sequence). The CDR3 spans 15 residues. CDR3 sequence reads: CAWSTQGALTGELFF. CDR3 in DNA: TGTGCCTGGAGTACACAGGGGGCGCTCACCGGGGAGCTGTTTTTT.

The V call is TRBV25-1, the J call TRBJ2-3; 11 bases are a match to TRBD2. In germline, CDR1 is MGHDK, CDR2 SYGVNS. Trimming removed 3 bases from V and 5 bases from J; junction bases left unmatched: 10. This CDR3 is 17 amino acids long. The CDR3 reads CASSEVLAGGPGDTQYF. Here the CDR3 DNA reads TGTGCCAGCAGTGAGGTTCTAGCGGGGGGTCCTGGAGATACGCAGTATTTT.

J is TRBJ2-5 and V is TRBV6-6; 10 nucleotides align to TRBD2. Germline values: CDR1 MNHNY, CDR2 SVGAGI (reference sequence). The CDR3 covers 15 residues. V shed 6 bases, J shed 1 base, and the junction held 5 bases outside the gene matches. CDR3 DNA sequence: TGTGCCAGCAGAGAGCGGGGGGGGATCCAAGAGACCCAGTACTTC. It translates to CASRERGGIQETQYF.

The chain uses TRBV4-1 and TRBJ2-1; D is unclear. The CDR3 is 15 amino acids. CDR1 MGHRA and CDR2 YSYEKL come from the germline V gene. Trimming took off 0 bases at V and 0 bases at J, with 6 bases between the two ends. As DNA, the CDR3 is TGCGCCAGCAGCCAAGATCCAGGCTCCTACAATGAGCAGTTCTTC. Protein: CASSQDPGSYNEQFF.

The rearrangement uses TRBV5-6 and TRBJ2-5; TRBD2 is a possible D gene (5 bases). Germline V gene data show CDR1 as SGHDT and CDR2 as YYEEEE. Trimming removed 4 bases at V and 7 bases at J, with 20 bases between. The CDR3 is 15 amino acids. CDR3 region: CASSPIGKGVGTQYF. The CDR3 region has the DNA TGTGCCAGCAGCCCAATAGGAAAGGGAGTCGGGACCCAGTACTTC. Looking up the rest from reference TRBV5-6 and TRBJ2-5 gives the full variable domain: DAGVTQSPTHLIKTRGQQVTLRCSPKSGHDTVSWYQQALGQGPQFIFQYYEEEERQRGNFPDRFSGHQFPNYSSELNVNALLLGDSALYLCASSPIGKGVGTQYFGPGTRLLVL.

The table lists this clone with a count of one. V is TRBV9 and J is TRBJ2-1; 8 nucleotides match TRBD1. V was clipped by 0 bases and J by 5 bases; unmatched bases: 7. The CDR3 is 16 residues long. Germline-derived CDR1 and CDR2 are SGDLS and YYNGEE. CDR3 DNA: TGTGCCAGCAGCGTAGGGGTGGTGACAGGGGACAATGAGCAGTTCTTC. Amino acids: CASSVGVVTGDNEQFF. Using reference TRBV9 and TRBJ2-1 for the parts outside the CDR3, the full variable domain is DSGVTQTPKHLITATGQRVTLRCSPRSGDLSVYWYQQSLDQGLQFLIQYYNGEERAKGNILERFSAQQFPDLHSELNLSSLELGDSALYFCASSVGVVTGDNEQFFGPGTRLTVL.

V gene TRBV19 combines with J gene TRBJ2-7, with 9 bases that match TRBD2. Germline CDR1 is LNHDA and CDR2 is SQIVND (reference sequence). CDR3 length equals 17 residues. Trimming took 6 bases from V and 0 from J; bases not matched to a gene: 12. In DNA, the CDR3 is TGTGCCAGTAGCGCGGCTAGCGGGGAGGTTTACTCCTACGAGCAGTACTTC. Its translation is CASSAASGEVYSYEQYF. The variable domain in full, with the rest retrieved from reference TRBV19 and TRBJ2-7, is DGGITQSPKYLFRKEGQNVTLSCEQNLNHDAMYWYRQDPGQGLRLIYYSQIVNDFQKGDIAEGYSVSREKKESFPLTVTSAQKNPTAFYLCASSAASGEVYSYEQYFGPGTRLTVT.